This T cell receptor (beta chain) was identified in a study of blood T cell repertoires in COVID-19 (TCRdb year 2020). For the study in its entirety: Samples from collaborators originated in the United States, Italy and Spain and spanned both the acute and convalescent phases of COVID-19. Samples were obtained from the ongoing ImmuneRACE study (first 160 participants) and from 1,254 subjects provided by 6 global collaborators. The material from the prospective study consisted of cDNA or gDNA derived from T cells, B-cell-depleted T cells, or PBMCs. Deeply sampled blood TCRbeta repertoires from subjects exposed to, actively infected with, or recovered from COVID-19 were included in the dataset. Sample metadata almost always included a de-identified subject ID, COVID-19 status, age in years and sex. The repertoires were released in a freely available public database intended as a resource for research on the immune response to SARS-CoV-2. HLA class I and class II types, where available, came from metadata supplied by the sample provider rather than from assay-based typing. Results the study describes overall, beyond this receptor: How much clinical and demographic metadata was included differed by source and by participant, and the metadata was provided uncurated.

A second Seattle source provided samples from volunteer blood donors who had recovered from COVID-19. Collaborating institutions collected whole blood in K2EDTA tubes following their own protocols. Collaborator samples were shipped for TCRbeta analysis as frozen whole blood, isolated PBMCs, or DNA extracted from either sample type. TCRbeta CDR3 regions were amplified from genomic DNA using the immunoSEQ Assay, a bias-controlled multiplex PCR. The study's own analysis went as follows. Nucleated cell counts per sample were estimated from amplification of reference gene primers within the assay. To quantify the absolute abundance of each unique TCRbeta CDR3 rearrangement, sequence reads were collapsed and filtered. For each sample, productive Simpson clonality was calculated by taking the square root of Simpson's diversity index across productive rearrangements. TCRdb took this table from immuneACCESS and kept in-frame rearrangements with V and J called. Such tables lack part of the clones; where checked against another copy, unresolved V genes explain under half of the gap, and the rest is unexplained. The DNA was the basis for D and trimming; V, J and clone size are from that table. This sample gives about 120,000 clones in total; about 86% of them show up just once. The ten largest make up approximately 8.7% of the sample.

For CDR1 and CDR2, the germline V gene lists SGHVT and SQSDAQ. Germline trimming: 5 bases from V, 5 bases from J; junction bases outside gene matches: 5. Its CDR3 holds 14 amino acids, cysteine through phenylalanine. CDR3 DNA only is kept here, 42 bases in frame from base 1. Regarding this clone: Its antigen target is currently unknown. Within one base of it there is no much larger clone, and no base qualities were kept.

The sequencing input was peripheral blood. The source is a man in his 70s who had recovered from COVID-19. The chain couples TRBV7-4 to TRBJ2-7, and 11 bases in between align with TRBD1. In nucleotide form, the sequence is TGTGCCAGCAGCCTCCGGGACAGGGGGAACGAGCAGTACTTC. The translation is CASSLRDRGNEQYF.